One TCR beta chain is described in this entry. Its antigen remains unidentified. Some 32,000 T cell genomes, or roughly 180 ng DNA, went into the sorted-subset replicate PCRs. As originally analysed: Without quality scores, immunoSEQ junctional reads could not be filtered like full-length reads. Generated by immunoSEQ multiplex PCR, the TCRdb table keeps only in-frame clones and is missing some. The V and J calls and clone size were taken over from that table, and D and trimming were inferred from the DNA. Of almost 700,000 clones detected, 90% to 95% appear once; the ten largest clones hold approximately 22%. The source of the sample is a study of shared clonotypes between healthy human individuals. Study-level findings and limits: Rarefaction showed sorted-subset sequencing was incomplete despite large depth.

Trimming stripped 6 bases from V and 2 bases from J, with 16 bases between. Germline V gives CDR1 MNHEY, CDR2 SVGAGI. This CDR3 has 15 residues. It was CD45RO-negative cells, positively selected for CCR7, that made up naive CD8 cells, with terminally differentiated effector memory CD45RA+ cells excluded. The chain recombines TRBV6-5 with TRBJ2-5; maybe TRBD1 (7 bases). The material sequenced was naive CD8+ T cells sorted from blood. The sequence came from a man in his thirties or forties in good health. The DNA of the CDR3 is TGTGCCAGCAGCCCCAGGGGGGAATGGCAAGAGACCCAGTACTTC. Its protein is CASSPRGEWQETQYF.